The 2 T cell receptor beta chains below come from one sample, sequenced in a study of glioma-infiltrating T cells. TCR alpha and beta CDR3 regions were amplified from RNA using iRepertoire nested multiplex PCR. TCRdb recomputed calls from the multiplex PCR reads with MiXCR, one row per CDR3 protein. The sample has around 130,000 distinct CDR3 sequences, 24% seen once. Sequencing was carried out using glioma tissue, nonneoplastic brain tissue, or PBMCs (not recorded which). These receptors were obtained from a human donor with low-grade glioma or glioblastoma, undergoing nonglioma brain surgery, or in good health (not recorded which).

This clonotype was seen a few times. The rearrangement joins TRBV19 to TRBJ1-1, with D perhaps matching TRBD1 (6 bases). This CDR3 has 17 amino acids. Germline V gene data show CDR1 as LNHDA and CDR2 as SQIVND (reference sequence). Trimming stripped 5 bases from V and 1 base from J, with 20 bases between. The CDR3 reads CASSALGGSPKNTEAFF. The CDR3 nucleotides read TGTGCCAGTAGTGCCCTAGGGGGGTCACCCAAGAACACTGAAGCTTTCTTT.

In nucleotides, the CDR3 is TGTGCCAGCAGCTTATTGGTACAAGAGACCCAGTACTTC. It codes for CASSLLVQETQYF. V is TRBV7-8 and J is TRBJ2-5; no reliable D call. The germline V gene encodes CDR1 SGHVS and CDR2 FQNEAQ. The CDR3 is 13 amino acids. The V end was cut by 2 bases, the J end by 2 bases, with 6 bases between.